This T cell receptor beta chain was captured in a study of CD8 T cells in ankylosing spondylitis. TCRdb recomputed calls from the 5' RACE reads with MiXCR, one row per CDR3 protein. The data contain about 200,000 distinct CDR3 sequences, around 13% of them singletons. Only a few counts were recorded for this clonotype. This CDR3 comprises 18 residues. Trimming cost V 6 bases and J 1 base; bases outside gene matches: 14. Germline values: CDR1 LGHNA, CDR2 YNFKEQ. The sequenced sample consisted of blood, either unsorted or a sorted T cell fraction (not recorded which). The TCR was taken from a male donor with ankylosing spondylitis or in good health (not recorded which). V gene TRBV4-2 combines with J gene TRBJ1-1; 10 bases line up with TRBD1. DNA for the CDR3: TGTGCCAGCAGTCCAAGACAGGGGGCCCACAGTGCGAACACTGAAGCTTTCTTT. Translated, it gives CASSPRQGAHSANTEAFF.